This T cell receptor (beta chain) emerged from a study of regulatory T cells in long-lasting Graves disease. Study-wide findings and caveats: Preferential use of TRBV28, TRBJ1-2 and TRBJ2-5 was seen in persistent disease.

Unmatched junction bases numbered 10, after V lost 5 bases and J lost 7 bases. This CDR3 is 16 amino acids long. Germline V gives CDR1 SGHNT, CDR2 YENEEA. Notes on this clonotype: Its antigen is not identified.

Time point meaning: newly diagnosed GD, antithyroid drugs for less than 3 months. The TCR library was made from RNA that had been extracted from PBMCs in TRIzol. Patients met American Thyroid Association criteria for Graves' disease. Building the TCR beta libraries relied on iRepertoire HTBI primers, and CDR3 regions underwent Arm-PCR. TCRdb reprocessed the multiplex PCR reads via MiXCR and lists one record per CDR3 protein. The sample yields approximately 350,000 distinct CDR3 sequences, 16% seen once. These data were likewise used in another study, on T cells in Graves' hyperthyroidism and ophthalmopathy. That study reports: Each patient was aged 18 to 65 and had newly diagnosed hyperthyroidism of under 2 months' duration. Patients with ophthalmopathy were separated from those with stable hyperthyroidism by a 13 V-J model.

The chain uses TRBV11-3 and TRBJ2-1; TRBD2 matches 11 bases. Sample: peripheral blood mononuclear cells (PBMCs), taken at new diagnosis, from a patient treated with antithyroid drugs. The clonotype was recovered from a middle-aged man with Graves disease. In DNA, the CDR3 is TGTGCCAGCAGCCCTAGGGTAGCGGGGGGGTTTAATGAGCAGTTCTTC. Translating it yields CASSPRVAGGFNEQFF. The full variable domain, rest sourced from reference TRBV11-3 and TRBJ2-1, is EAGVVQSPRYKIIEKKQPVAFWCNPISGHNTLYWYLQNLGQGPELLIRYENEEAVDDSQLPKDRFSAERLKGVDSTLKIQPAELGDSAVYLCASSPRVAGGFNEQFFGPGTRLTVL.